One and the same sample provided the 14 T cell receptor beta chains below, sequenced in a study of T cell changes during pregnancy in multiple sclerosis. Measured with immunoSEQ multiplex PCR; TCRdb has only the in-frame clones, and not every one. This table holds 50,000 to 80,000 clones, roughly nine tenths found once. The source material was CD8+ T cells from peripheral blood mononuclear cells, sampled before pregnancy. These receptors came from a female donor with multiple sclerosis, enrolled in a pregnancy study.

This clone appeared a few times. CDR3 sequence reads: CASSQDIETATVEAFF. The CDR3 region has the DNA TGCGCCAGCAGCCAAGATATTGAGACAGCAACAGTTGAAGCTTTCTTT. The V call is TRBV4-1, the J call TRBJ1-1; the D gene is possibly TRBD1 (5 bases). The germline V gene encodes CDR1 MGHRA and CDR2 YSYEKL. There are 16 residues in the CDR3. Trimming left V 0 bases short and J 7 bases short, with 18 bases between.

The CDR3 DNA reads TGTGCCAGCTCATCTCGCAGTCTCGGACAGCCTTATGGCTACACCTTC. This codes for CASSSRSLGQPYGYTF. The chain has TRBV18 and TRBJ1-2, with a possible D match to TRBD1 (6 bases). Trimming shortened V by 5 bases and J by 5 bases, and 21 bases separated the two germline ends. The germline gives CDR1 KGHSH, CDR2 LQKENI. The CDR3 extends over 16 amino acids. Full variable domain (missing parts from reference TRBV18 and TRBJ1-2): NAGVMQNPRHLVRRRGQEARLRCSPMKGHSHVYWYRQLPEEGLKFMVYLQKENIIDESGMPKERFSAEFPKEGPSILRIQQVVRGDSAAYFCASSSRSLGQPYGYTFGSGTRLTVV.

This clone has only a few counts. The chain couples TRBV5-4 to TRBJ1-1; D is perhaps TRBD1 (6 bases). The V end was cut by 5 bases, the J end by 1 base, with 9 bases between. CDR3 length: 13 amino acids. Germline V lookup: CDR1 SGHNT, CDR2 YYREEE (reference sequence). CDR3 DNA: TGTGCCAGCAGACAGGACAGGAACACTGAAGCTTTCTTT. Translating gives CASRQDRNTEAFF. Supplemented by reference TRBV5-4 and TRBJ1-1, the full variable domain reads ETGVTQSPTHLIKTRGQQVTLRCSSQSGHNTVSWYQQALGQGPQFIFQYYREEENGRGNFPPRFSGLQFPNYSSELNVNALELDDSALYLCASRQDRNTEAFFGQGTRLTVV.

The CDR3 sequence: CASRAPLTLNTGELFF. CDR3 nucleotides: TGTGCCAGTAGGGCCCCACTAACCCTGAACACCGGGGAGCTGTTTTTT. The chain joins TRBV19 to TRBJ2-2, with D unresolved. The length of the CDR3 is 16 residues. The ends were cut back, 6 bases at V and 1 base at J, with 15 bases in the middle. The germline V gene encodes CDR1 LNHDA and CDR2 SQIVND (reference sequence).

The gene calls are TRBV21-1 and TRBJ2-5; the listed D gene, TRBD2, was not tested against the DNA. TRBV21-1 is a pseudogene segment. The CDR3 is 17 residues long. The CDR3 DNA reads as TGTGCCAGCAGCAAAAGCCGACGGACTGGGCGGTTAGAGACCCAGTACTTC. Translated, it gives CASSKSRRTGRLETQYF.

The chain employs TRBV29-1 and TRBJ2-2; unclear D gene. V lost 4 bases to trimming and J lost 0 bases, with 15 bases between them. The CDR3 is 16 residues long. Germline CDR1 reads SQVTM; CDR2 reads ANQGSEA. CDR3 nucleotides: TGCAGCGTTGCGGTCCCCTCTAGGACGAACACCGGGGAGCTGTTTTTT. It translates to CSVAVPSRTNTGELFF.

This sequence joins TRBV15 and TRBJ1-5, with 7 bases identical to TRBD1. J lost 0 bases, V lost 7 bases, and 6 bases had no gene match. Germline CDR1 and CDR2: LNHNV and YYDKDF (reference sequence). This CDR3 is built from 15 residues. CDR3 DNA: TGTGCCACCAACCCCGACAGGGTTAGCAATCAGCCCCAGCATTTT. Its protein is CATNPDRVSNQPQHF.

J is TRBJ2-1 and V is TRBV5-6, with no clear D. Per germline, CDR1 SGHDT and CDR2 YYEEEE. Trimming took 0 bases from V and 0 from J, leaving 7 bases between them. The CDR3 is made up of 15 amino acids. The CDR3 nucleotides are TGTGCCAGCAGCTTGGGATCCAGCTCCTACAATGAGCAGTTCTTC. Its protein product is CASSLGSSSYNEQFF.

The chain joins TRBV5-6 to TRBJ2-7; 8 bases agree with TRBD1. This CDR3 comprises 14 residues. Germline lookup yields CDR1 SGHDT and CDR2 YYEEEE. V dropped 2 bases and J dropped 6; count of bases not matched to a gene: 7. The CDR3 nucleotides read TGTGCCAGCAGCTTAGGACAGGGATATCGCGAGCAGTACTTC. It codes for CASSLGQGYREQYF.

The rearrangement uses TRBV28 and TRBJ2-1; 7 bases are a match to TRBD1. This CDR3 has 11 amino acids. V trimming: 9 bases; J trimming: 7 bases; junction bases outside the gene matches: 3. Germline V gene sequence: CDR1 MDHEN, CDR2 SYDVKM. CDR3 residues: CASTGENEQFF. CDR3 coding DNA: TGTGCCAGTACAGGGGAAAATGAGCAGTTCTTC.

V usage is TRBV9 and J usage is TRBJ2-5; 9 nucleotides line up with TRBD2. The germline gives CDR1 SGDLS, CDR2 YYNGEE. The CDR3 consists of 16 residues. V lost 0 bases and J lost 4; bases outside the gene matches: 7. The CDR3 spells CASSVATSGGRETQYF. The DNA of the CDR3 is TGTGCCAGCAGCGTAGCTACGAGCGGGGGGAGAGAGACCCAGTACTTC.

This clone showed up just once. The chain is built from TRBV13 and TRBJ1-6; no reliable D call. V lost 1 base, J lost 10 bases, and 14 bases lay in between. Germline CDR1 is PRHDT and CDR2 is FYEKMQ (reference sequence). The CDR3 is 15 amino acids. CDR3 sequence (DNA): TGTGCCAGCAGCTTAGAGCGGCAGTCGGGATCACCCCTCCACTTT. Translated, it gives CASSLERQSGSPLHF. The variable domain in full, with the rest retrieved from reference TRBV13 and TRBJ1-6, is AAGVIQSPRHLIKEKRETATLKCYPIPRHDTVYWYQQGPGQDPQFLISFYEKMQSDKGSIPDRFSAQQFSDYHSELNMSSLELGDSALYFCASSLERQSGSPLHFGNGTRLTVT.

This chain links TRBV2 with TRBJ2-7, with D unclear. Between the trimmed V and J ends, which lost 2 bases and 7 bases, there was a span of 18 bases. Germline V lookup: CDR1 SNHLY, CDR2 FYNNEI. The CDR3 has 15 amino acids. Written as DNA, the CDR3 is TGTGCCAGCAGTGAATTTTCCGTCCCCCTTTCGGAGCAGTACTTC. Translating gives CASSEFSVPLSEQYF.

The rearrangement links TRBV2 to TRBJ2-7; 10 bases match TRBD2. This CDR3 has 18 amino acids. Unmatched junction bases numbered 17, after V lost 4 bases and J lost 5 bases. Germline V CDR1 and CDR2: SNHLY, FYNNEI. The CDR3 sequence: CASSGRGVAGGTGNEQYF. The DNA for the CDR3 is TGTGCCAGCAGTGGCCGGGGGGTAGCGGGGGGCACAGGAAACGAGCAGTACTTC.